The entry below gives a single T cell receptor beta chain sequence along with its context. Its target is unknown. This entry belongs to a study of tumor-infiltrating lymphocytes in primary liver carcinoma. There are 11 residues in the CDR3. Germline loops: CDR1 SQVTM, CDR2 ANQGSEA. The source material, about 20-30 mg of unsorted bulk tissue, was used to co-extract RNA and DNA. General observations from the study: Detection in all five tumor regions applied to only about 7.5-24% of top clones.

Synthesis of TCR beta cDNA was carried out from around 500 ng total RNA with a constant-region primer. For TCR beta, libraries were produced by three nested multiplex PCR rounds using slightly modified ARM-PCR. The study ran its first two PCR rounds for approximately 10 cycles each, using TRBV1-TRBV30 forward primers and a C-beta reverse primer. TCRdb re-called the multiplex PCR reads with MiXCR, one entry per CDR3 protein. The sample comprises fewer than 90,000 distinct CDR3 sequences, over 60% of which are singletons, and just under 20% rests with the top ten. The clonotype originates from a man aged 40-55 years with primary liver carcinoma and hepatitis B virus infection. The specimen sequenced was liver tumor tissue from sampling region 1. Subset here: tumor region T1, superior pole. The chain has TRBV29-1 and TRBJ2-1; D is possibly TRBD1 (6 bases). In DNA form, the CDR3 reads TGCATCGCAGGGGTTGCAGGTGAGCAGTTCTTC. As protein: CIAGVAGEQFF.